The 5 T cell receptor beta chains below come from one sample, sequenced in a study of shared T cell receptors in the human thymus. TCRdb's copy holds only in-frame clones and misses some; the assay was immunoSEQ multiplex PCR. The profile covers roughly 560,000 clones, with around 78% appearing a single time and 0.01% to 0.015% taken by the ten largest. The same data also contributed to another study, on human thymus T cells.

The source material was thymocytes. These TCRs come from a boy in the first two years of life with a congenital heart defect.

This clone was recorded once. The V call is TRBV28, the J call TRBJ1-5, with 10 bases matching TRBD1. Germline loops: CDR1 MDHEN, CDR2 SYDVKM. The V segment lost 2 bases and the J segment 4 bases; nucleotides outside the gene matches: 14. The CDR3 covers 19 residues. The DNA of the CDR3 is TGTGCCAGCAGTTTACCACGACCTTCGGACAGGGGGACAAATCAGCCCCAGCATTTT. It translates to CASSLPRPSDRGTNQPQHF.

The chain uses TRBV11-3 and TRBJ1-5, with 11 bases matching TRBD1. This CDR3 has 17 amino acids. CDR1 and CDR2 from the germline V gene are SGHNT and YENEEA. The trim removed 5 bases at V and 3 bases at J, leaving 9 bases unmatched. CDR3 sequence reads: CASSPGQGARYNQPQHF. The DNA for the CDR3 is TGTGCCAGCAGCCCAGGACAGGGGGCGAGATACAATCAGCCCCAGCATTTT.

This chain joins TRBV6-5 and TRBJ2-1, with 7 positions matching TRBD2. CDR1 is MNHEY and CDR2 is SVGAGI in the germline V gene. With V trimmed by 5 bases and J by 0 bases, 4 bases remained unmatched. The CDR3 has 15 residues. CDR3 residues: CASSRGESSYNEQFF. The CDR3 DNA reads TGTGCCAGCAGTCGGGGGGAGAGCTCCTACAATGAGCAGTTCTTC.

The gene calls are TRBV15 and TRBJ2-5, with 7 bases identical to TRBD2. J lost 5 bases, V lost 1 base, and 4 bases had no gene match. Germline values: CDR1 LNHNV, CDR2 YYDKDF (reference sequence). This CDR3 has 14 residues. In nucleotides, the CDR3 is TGTGCCACCAGCAGAGCCGGGAGGTCGGAGACCCAGTACTTC. As protein: CATSRAGRSETQYF.

The chain recombines TRBV7-2 with TRBJ2-3; TRBD2 is a possible D gene (5 bases). The CDR3 covers 17 residues. Germline V CDR1 and CDR2: SGHTA, FQGNSA. Trimming took off 1 base at V and 2 bases at J, with 16 bases between the two ends. CDR3 loop: CASSLEVASRNTDTQYF. CDR3 DNA: TGTGCCAGCAGCTTAGAGGTAGCGAGCAGGAACACAGATACGCAGTATTTT.